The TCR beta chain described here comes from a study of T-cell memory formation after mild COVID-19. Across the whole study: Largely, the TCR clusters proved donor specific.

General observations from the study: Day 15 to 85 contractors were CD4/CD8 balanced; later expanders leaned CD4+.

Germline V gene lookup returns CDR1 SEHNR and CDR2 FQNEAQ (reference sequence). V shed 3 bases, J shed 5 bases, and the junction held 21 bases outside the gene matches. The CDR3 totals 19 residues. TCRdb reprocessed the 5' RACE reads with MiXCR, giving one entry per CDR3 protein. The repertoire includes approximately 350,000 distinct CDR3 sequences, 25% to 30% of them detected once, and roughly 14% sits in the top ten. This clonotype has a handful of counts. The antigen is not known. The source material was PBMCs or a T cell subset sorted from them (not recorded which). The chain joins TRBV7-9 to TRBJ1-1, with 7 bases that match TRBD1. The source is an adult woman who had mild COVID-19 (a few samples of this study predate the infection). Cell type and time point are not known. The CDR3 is CASSLPRQGTGLTRTEAFF. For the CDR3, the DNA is TGTGCCAGCAGCTTGCCGCGACAGGGTACCGGCTTGACACGGACTGAAGCTTTCTTT.